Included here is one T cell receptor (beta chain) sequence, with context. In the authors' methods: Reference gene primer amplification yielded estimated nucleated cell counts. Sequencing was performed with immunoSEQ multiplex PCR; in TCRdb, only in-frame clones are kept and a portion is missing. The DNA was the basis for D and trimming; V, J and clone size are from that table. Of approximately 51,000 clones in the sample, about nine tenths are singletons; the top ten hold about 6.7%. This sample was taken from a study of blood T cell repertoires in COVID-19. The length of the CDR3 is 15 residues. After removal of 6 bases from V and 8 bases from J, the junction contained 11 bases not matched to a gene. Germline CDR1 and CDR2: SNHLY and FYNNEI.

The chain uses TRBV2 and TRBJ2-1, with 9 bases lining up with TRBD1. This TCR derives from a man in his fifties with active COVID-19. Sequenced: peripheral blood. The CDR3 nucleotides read TGTGCCAGCAGACCCCTCGGGACAGGGTTCGATGAGCAGTTCTTC. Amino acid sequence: CASRPLGTGFDEQFF. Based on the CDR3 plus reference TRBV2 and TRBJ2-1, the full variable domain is EPEVTQTPSHQVTQMGQEVILRCVPISNHLYFYWYRQILGQKVEFLVSFYNNEISEKSEIFDDQFSVERPDGSNFTLKIRSTKLEDSAMYFCASRPLGTGFDEQFFGPGTRLTVL.